One and the same sample provided the 21 T cell receptor beta chains below, sequenced in a study of T cells after yellow fever vaccination. Each CDR3 protein is one row after TCRdb ran MiXCR on the 5' RACE reads. Altogether about 230,000 distinct CDR3 sequences are present, approximately 6.3% being singletons, with the ten largest covering 1.1%. Sequences were derived from CD4+ T cells sorted from PBMCs, sampled on the day of the yellow fever booster vaccination. All receptors come from a man aged 25-45 years who received the YFV17D yellow fever vaccine.

The chain carries TRBV20-1 and TRBJ2-3; 8 bases agree with TRBD2. V gave up 6 bases and J gave up 3 bases; unmatched junction bases: 8. There are 14 residues in the CDR3. Germline lookup yields CDR1 DFQATT and CDR2 SNEGSKA (reference sequence). The CDR3 here is CSAPGVAGTDTQYF. Written as DNA, the CDR3 is TGCAGTGCACCCGGGGTAGCGGGAACAGATACGCAGTATTTT.

J is TRBJ2-5 and V is TRBV15; TRBD2 might be the D (5 bases). The V end lost 4 bases, the J end lost 5 bases, and 20 bases lay between the germline ends. This CDR3 has 16 residues. CDR1 and CDR2 from the germline V gene are LNHNV and YYDKDF (reference sequence). CDR3 protein: CATSTHGGLTRETQYF. CDR3 sequence (DNA): TGTGCCACCAGCACGCACGGCGGGCTCACCCGGGAGACCCAGTACTTC.

This clonotype has at least ten counts. This chain links TRBV20-1 with TRBJ2-2; tentatively, D is TRBD1 or TRBD2 (7 bases each). V was cut by 6 bases and J by 6 bases, with 11 bases left in between. There are 12 residues in the CDR3. Germline CDR1 reads DFQATT; CDR2 reads SNEGSKA (reference sequence). This chain's CDR3 is CSAAGGAGELFF. DNA for the CDR3: TGCAGTGCGGCAGGGGGGGCCGGGGAGCTGTTTTTT.

Ten or more counts support this clonotype. The chain couples TRBV29-1 to TRBJ2-7; weak D call: TRBD1 (6 bases). Germline V gene lookup returns CDR1 SQVTM and CDR2 ANQGSEA. Trimming pared 4 bases from V and 3 bases from J, leaving 13 bases between. The CDR3 sequence is 13 residues long. CDR3 sequence reads: CSVGTGSYYEQYF. CDR3 coding DNA: TGCAGCGTTGGAACAGGGTCCTACTACGAGCAGTACTTC.

This clonotype appeared once. J is TRBJ2-3 and V is TRBV5-1, with 12 bases aligning to TRBD2. V shed 3 bases, J shed 1 base, and the junction held 12 bases outside the gene matches. Germline-derived CDR1 and CDR2 are SGHRS and YFSETQ. The CDR3 contains 19 residues. CDR3 bases: TGCGCCAGCAGCTGCCCCACTACTAGCGGGAGGACGGGCACAGATACGCAGTATTTT. Its translation is CASSCPTTSGRTGTDTQYF.

This chain links TRBV6-2 or TRBV6-3 with TRBJ2-3; TRBD1 is a possible D gene (6 bases). The CDR3 extends over 16 amino acids. Germline CDR1 MNHEY, CDR2 SVGEGT. Trimming pared 2 bases from V and 2 bases from J, leaving 14 bases between. CDR3: CASSYGAGQFTDTQYF. CDR3 nucleotides: TGTGCCAGCAGTTACGGCGCAGGACAGTTCACAGATACGCAGTATTTT.

This clonotype was picked up a small number of times. The V gene is TRBV20-1, the J gene TRBJ2-7, with TRBD2 identical over 12 bases. This CDR3 has 15 amino acids. Germline V gene lookup returns CDR1 DFQATT and CDR2 SNEGSKA (reference sequence). V lost 6 bases to trimming and J lost 4 bases; unmatched junction nucleotides: 10. For the CDR3, the DNA is TGCAGTGCCGTGACTAGCGGGAGTCCCAGTTACGAGCAGTACTTC. Its translation: CSAVTSGSPSYEQYF.

This clonotype occurred many times. The rearrangement links TRBV5-1 to TRBJ2-5; the D call may be TRBD1 or TRBD2 (6 bases each). The CDR3 extends over 16 amino acids. Germline V gives CDR1 SGHRS, CDR2 YFSETQ. Trimming left V 3 bases short and J 3 bases short, with 18 bases between. The CDR3 DNA follows: TGCGCCAGCAGCTGGTGGGGGGCGAGAGAAGAAGAGACCCAGTACTTC. Its protein is CASSWWGAREEETQYF. The whole variable domain, remainder taken from reference TRBV5-1 and TRBJ2-5, is KAGVTQTPRYLIKTRGQQVTLSCSPISGHRSVSWYQQTPGQGLQFLFEYFSETQRNKGNFPGRFSGRQFSNSRSEMNVSTLELGDSALYLCASSWWGAREEETQYFGPGTRLLVL.

This clonotype was detected a few times. V is TRBV7-6 and J is TRBJ2-1; 12 bases line up with TRBD2. Germline CDR1 is SGHVS and CDR2 is FNYEAQ. CDR3 length equals 17 residues. The junction had 10 bases not matched to a gene; V was cut back by 0 bases and J by 10 bases. CDR3 nucleotides: TGTGCCAGCAGCTTAGCGCTAGCGGGAGGGCCATTAAACGAGCAGTTCTTC. It specifies CASSLALAGGPLNEQFF.

The sample holds a few counts of this clonotype. The chain combines TRBV18 with TRBJ2-7; the match to TRBD2 covers 9 bases. The CDR3 has 14 residues. Per the germline V gene, CDR1 is KGHSH and CDR2 is LQKENI. The ends lost 3 bases at V and 5 bases at J; junction bases unmatched: 5. CDR3 sequence reads: CASSPQREVDEQYF. CDR3 DNA sequence: TGTGCCAGCTCACCTCAGCGGGAGGTCGACGAGCAGTACTTC.

This clonotype was counted at least ten times. This sequence joins TRBV24-1 and TRBJ2-3; D is unresolved. The CDR3 has 16 amino acids. CDR1 is KGHDR and CDR2 is SFDVKD in the germline V gene. V lost 5 bases and J lost 1, with 15 bases in between. The CDR3 reads CATSGSSDPRTDTQYF. CDR3 bases: TGTGCCACCAGTGGTTCCAGCGACCCCCGCACAGATACGCAGTATTTT.

Ten or more counts support this clonotype. The chain recombines TRBV6-5 with TRBJ2-7, with a tentative D call TRBD1 (6 bases). This CDR3 region has 14 residues. Germline CDR1 and CDR2: MNHEY and SVGAGI. V was trimmed by 0 bases and J by 5 bases, leaving 11 bases between them. CDR3 DNA: TGTGCCAGCAGTTACTCCAGGGGAAAGGACGAGCAGTACTTC. This codes for CASSYSRGKDEQYF.

This clonotype was counted ten times or more. This chain connects TRBV5-1 to TRBJ2-1; 12 positions match TRBD2. The CDR3 is made up of 16 amino acids. Germline V lookup: CDR1 SGHRS, CDR2 YFSETQ. J gave up 8 bases and V 2 bases, and 8 bases lay outside the gene matches. The CDR3: CASSLTTSGRVDEQFF. The CDR3 DNA follows: TGCGCCAGCAGCTTAACGACTAGCGGGAGAGTGGATGAGCAGTTCTTC.

The chain couples TRBV14 to TRBJ1-3, with 7 bases fitting TRBD1. Losses at the gene ends were 4 bases for V and 3 bases for J; bases not matched to a gene: 6. The CDR3 runs to 15 residues. Germline CDR1 reads SGHDN; CDR2 reads FVKESK. Here the CDR3 reads CASSPNRGVGNTIYF. The CDR3 DNA reads TGTGCCAGCAGCCCGAACAGGGGAGTTGGAAACACCATATATTTT.

This chain's CDR3 is CASSGTSGRYGYEQYF. CDR3 nucleotide sequence: TGTGCCAGCAGCGGGACTAGCGGGAGGTATGGGTACGAGCAGTACTTC. The rearrangement links TRBV12-3 or TRBV12-4 to TRBJ2-7; 15 bases are a match to TRBD2. The CDR3 totals 16 residues. Trimming took 6 bases from V and 4 from J; bases not matched to a gene: 7.

This clonotype was counted a few times. The J gene is TRBJ2-7, the V gene TRBV5-1; D might be TRBD2 (6 bases). The germline V and J ends were trimmed by 4 bases and 0 bases, with 14 bases remaining between them. The CDR3 totals 15 residues. Germline V gives CDR1 SGHRS, CDR2 YFSETQ. The CDR3 coding sequence is TGCGCCAGCAGCATCCGGGACTCGAGCTCCTACGAGCAGTACTTC. Its protein product is CASSIRDSSSYEQYF.

This clonotype has at least ten counts. The rearrangement joins TRBV4-3 to TRBJ2-1, with 9 bases matching TRBD2. CDR3 length: 17 residues. Germline CDR1 and CDR2: LGHNA and YSLEER. With 0 bases clipped from V and 4 bases from J, the junction kept 7 bases outside the gene matches. This chain's CDR3 is CASSQDTASGIYNEQFF. In DNA, the CDR3 is TGCGCCAGCAGCCAAGATACCGCTAGCGGGATTTACAATGAGCAGTTCTTC.

This chain links TRBV5-4 with TRBJ2-1; D gene unclear. Germline-derived CDR1 and CDR2 are SGHNT and YYREEE (reference sequence). This CDR3 has 15 residues. V was shortened by 5 bases and J by 0 bases, with 12 bases between the two germline ends. CDR3 nucleotides: TGTGCCAGCAGAACCGAAGCGAGCTCCTACAATGAGCAGTTCTTC. Translated, it gives CASRTEASSYNEQFF.

This clonotype was counted many times. The gene calls are TRBV2 and TRBJ1-1; 9 bases map to TRBD1. The CDR3 has 15 amino acids. The germline V gene has CDR1 SNHLY and CDR2 FYNNEI. V lost 6 bases, J lost 4 bases, and 9 bases stayed unmatched. DNA of the CDR3: TGTGCCAGCAGAGATACAGGGGGCGGGAGCACTGAAGCTTTCTTT. It yields the protein CASRDTGGGSTEAFF.

J is TRBJ2-2 and V is TRBV29-1; D might be TRBD1 or TRBD2, each matching 5 bases. V dropped 6 bases and J dropped 6 bases, with 14 bases sitting between them. Per germline, CDR1 SQVTM and CDR2 ANQGSEA. This CDR3 region has 13 residues. The CDR3 reads CSVGVSSPGELFF. CDR3 bases: TGCAGCGTAGGGGTATCTAGCCCCGGGGAGCTGTTTTTT.

There are a few counts of this clonotype. The chain is built from TRBV4-3 and TRBJ2-7; 9 nucleotides agree with TRBD1. The CDR3 consists of 15 residues. Germline trimming cut 4 bases from V and 3 bases from J; bases unmatched to any gene: 7. Germline V gene data show CDR1 as LGHNA and CDR2 as YSLEER. The DNA of the CDR3 is TGCGCCAGCAGCCTCCAAGAGGACAGGGGCTACGAGCAGTACTTC. Its protein is CASSLQEDRGYEQYF.